The 15 T cell receptor beta chains reported below all come from one sample, sequenced in a study of T cells expressing NK-cell markers. TCRdb re-called the 5' RACE reads and gives one entry per CDR3 protein, without DNA. The specimen's table records about 430,000 distinct CDR3 sequences. The specimen sequenced was blood T cells: a sorted CD56 or NKG2C T cell subset, CD4+ or CD8+ T cells, or bulk PBMC T cells (not recorded which). These receptors all stem from a woman in her 50s in good health.

The gene calls are TRBV18 and TRBJ2-7; TCRdb calls TRBD2, which cannot be checked without DNA. The CDR3 runs to 17 residues. Per germline, CDR1 KGHSH and CDR2 LQKENI. This chain's CDR3 is CASSLGLAGGASYEQYF.

The chain carries TRBV2 and TRBJ2-6. The CDR3 loop spans 13 amino acids. CDR1 is SNHLY and CDR2 is FYNNEI in the germline V gene. The chain's CDR3 is CASSGFGANVLTF.

V gene TRBV10-1 combines with J gene TRBJ2-1. Germline V CDR1 and CDR2: WNHNN, SYGVQD (reference sequence). This CDR3 spans 16 amino acids. CDR3 amino acids: CASSDRGKGSYNEQFF.

This chain connects TRBV10-3 to TRBJ2-3. The CDR3 is 14 residues long. Germline-derived CDR1 and CDR2 are ENHRY and SYGVKD. CDR3: CAMAVGLATDTQYF.

The CDR3 spells CASSFFRPYTGELFF. The J gene is TRBJ2-2, the V gene TRBV5-1. Germline lookup yields CDR1 SGHRS and CDR2 YFSETQ. The CDR3 extends over 15 amino acids.

The chain links TRBV12-3 or TRBV12-4 to TRBJ1-2; no DNA is available, so the TRBD1 call from TCRdb remains unchecked. This CDR3 is built from 13 residues. The CDR3 loop is CASSSRGDYGYTF.

The chain carries TRBV5-1 and TRBJ2-1. Per the germline V gene, CDR1 is SGHRS and CDR2 is YFSETQ. CDR3 length: 15 amino acids. The CDR3 loop reads CASSPLADPYNEQFF.

The chain uses TRBV18 and TRBJ2-2; the D call from TCRdb, TRBD2, cannot be confirmed without DNA. The V gene's germline CDR1 is KGHSH and CDR2 LQKENI. The CDR3 consists of 16 residues. CDR3 amino acids: CASSPSGLSNTGELFF.

The V call is TRBV12-3 or TRBV12-4, the J call TRBJ2-3; lacking DNA, the TRBD2 call made by TCRdb goes unchecked. CDR3 length equals 17 residues. The CDR3 sequence: CASSETSGPPSTDTQYF.

The chain employs TRBV6-1 and TRBJ2-5; TCRdb indicates TRBD2, and absent DNA this call remains unverified. Germline V gene sequence: CDR1 MNHNS, CDR2 SASEGT. The CDR3 contains 16 residues. This chain's CDR3 is CASSRIWTSGLETQYF.

This chain joins TRBV20-1 and TRBJ2-7; there is no DNA to check the TCRdb D call of TRBD1. Germline CDR1 reads DFQATT; CDR2 reads SNEGSKA (reference sequence). This CDR3 is built from 11 residues. This chain's CDR3 is CSAGTGYEQYF.

The chain employs TRBV5-1 and TRBJ1-4; with no DNA, the TCRdb D assignment of TRBD1 cannot be verified. Germline assignment: CDR1 SGHRS and CDR2 YFSETQ. This CDR3 has 17 residues. The CDR3 spells CASSLDPGVRANEKLFF.

The chain employs TRBV12-3 or TRBV12-4 and TRBJ2-2; checking the TCRdb D call of TRBD2 is not possible without DNA. This CDR3 region has 15 residues. The CDR3 sequence is CASSLVGGHSGELFF.

The chain joins TRBV19 to TRBJ1-5; with no DNA, the TCRdb D assignment of TRBD1 cannot be verified. The CDR3 runs 16 residues. CDR1 is LNHDA and CDR2 is SQIVND in the germline V gene (reference sequence). CDR3 residues: CASSTTHRASNQPQHF.

This chain joins TRBV5-1 and TRBJ2-2. The CDR3 is 13 amino acids. Germline V lookup: CDR1 SGHRS, CDR2 YFSETQ. CDR3 loop: CASSGSITGELFF.